The 14 T cell receptor beta chains given below trace back to one sample, sequenced in a study of blood T cell repertoires in COVID-19. Method: immunoSEQ multiplex PCR; TCRdb's copy keeps in-frame clones and lacks some. The table records tens of thousands of clones, around 83% of them present only once. The sample was peripheral blood. These receptors were obtained from a woman aged 55 to 70 with acute or convalescent COVID-19.

The rearrangement uses TRBV5-1 and TRBJ2-3; maybe TRBD2 (5 bases). Trimming stripped 0 bases from V and 8 bases from J, with 13 bases between. Germline V lookup: CDR1 SGHRS, CDR2 YFSETQ. The CDR3 loop spans 14 amino acids. CDR3 sequence reads: CASSLGLVEGTQYF. The CDR3 DNA reads TGCGCCAGCAGCTTGGGGCTAGTTGAGGGTACGCAGTATTTT. Full variable domain (remainder filled in from reference TRBV5-1 and TRBJ2-3): KAGVTQTPRYLIKTRGQQVTLSCSPISGHRSVSWYQQTPGQGLQFLFEYFSETQRNKGNFPGRFSGRQFSNSRSEMNVSTLELGDSALYLCASSLGLVEGTQYFGPGTRLTVL.

Here the CDR3 reads CASSYSSNQPQHF. CDR3 nucleotide sequence: TGTGCCAGCAGTTACTCGAGTAATCAGCCCCAGCATTTT. The chain recombines TRBV6-5 with TRBJ1-5; D gene unclear. V lost 0 bases to trimming and J lost 4 bases, with 4 bases between them. The CDR3 consists of 13 residues. Germline V gives CDR1 MNHEY, CDR2 SVGAGI.

J is TRBJ1-6 and V is TRBV19, with TRBD1 matching over 7 bases. V gave up 7 bases and J gave up 2 bases; unmatched junction bases: 2. This CDR3 is 14 amino acids long. CDR1 is LNHDA, CDR2 SQIVND, per germline (reference sequence). The CDR3 spells CASTGTAYNSPLHF. The CDR3, as DNA: TGTGCCAGTACCGGGACAGCCTATAATTCACCCCTCCACTTT.

The J gene is TRBJ1-2, the V gene TRBV7-2, with 10 nucleotides matching TRBD1. Per germline, CDR1 SGHTA and CDR2 FQGNSA. The CDR3 has 14 residues. Germline trimming cut 5 bases from V and 2 bases from J; bases unmatched to any gene: 2. CDR3: CASSPGQGNYGYTF. The CDR3, as DNA: TGTGCCAGCAGCCCGGGACAGGGGAACTATGGCTACACCTTC.

The chain employs TRBV14 and TRBJ1-2; TRBD1 is a possible D gene (6 bases). The V and J ends lost 1 base and 6 bases respectively, with 9 bases between them. In germline, CDR1 is SGHDN, CDR2 FVKESK. The CDR3 is 13 amino acids. The CDR3 protein is CASSQGQADGYTF. The CDR3 bases are TGTGCCAGCAGCCAAGGACAGGCGGATGGCTACACCTTC.

The chain recombines TRBV7-2 with TRBJ2-3; maybe TRBD2 (6 bases). The V end lost 5 bases, the J end lost 2 bases, and 17 bases lay between the germline ends. The CDR3 sequence is 16 residues long. CDR1 and CDR2 from the germline V gene are SGHTA and FQGNSA. As DNA, the CDR3 is TGTGCCAGCAGCCCGAGCATGGCGGGGAACACAGATACGCAGTATTTT. This codes for CASSPSMAGNTDTQYF.

The chain has TRBV7-9 and TRBJ1-4; 9 bases line up with TRBD1. Germline CDR1 SEHNR, CDR2 FQNEAQ (reference sequence). With V trimmed by 5 bases and J by 8 bases, 9 bases remained unmatched. The CDR3 totals 15 residues. The CDR3 DNA reads TGTGCCAGCAGCCCCCCGGGACAGGGTGACGAAAAACTGTTTTTT. Protein sequence: CASSPPGQGDEKLFF.

In its sample, this clone is medium-sized (0.01 to 0.1%). CDR3 nucleotides: TGTGCCAGCACCCTTTCAACCCGACAGGGTAACGAGCAGTACTTC. It is translated as CASTLSTRQGNEQYF. The V call is TRBV6-5, the J call TRBJ2-7; TRBD1 matches 7 bases. CDR3 length: 15 amino acids. The germline CDR1 and CDR2 sequences are MNHEY and SVGAGI. The V segment lost 7 bases and the J segment 5 bases; nucleotides outside the gene matches: 14.

V is TRBV5-1 and J is TRBJ2-7; D might be TRBD2 (5 bases). The germline gives CDR1 SGHRS, CDR2 YFSETQ. There are 15 residues in the CDR3. V shed 4 bases and J shed 1 base, with 15 bases lying between them. CDR3 amino acids: CASSPSGRESYEQYF. The CDR3 coding sequence is TGCGCCAGCAGCCCCTCCGGACGGGAATCCTACGAGCAGTACTTC.

Turning to this clone: The DNA is omitted, as the CDR3 cannot be located on it reliably, and the CDR3 follows TCRdb's listing. The genes are TRBV6-5 and TRBJ1-2; TRBD1 is the table's D call, not checked against the DNA. The germline gives CDR1 MNHEY, CDR2 SVGAGI. The CDR3 is 15 amino acids long, termini counted. CDR3 amino acids: CASSSSRGQDYGYTF.

This clone has more than one count but fewer than ten. The chain links TRBV27 to TRBJ2-7, with no clear D. This CDR3 region has 14 residues. V shed 3 bases and J shed 0 bases, with 9 bases lying between them. Germline CDR1 is MNHEY and CDR2 is SMNVEV (reference sequence). DNA for the CDR3: TGTGCCAGCAGTTTTACTATGCTCTCCTACGAGCAGTACTTC. Amino acids: CASSFTMLSYEQYF.

The V and J genes are TRBV3-1 (or the pseudogene TRBV3-2) and TRBJ2-2, with TRBD1 identical over 9 bases. The CDR3 contains 12 residues. Germline assignment: CDR1 LGHDT and CDR2 YNNKEL (reference sequence). Germline trimming cut 4 bases from V and 10 bases from J; bases unmatched to any gene: 1. CDR3 bases: TGTGCCAGCAGCCGGGACAGGGCGGAGCTGTTTTTT. It codes for CASSRDRAELFF.

V gene TRBV13 combines with J gene TRBJ2-3; perhaps TRBD2 as D (6 bases). The V gene's germline CDR1 is PRHDT and CDR2 FYEKMQ (reference sequence). The ends were cut back, 2 bases at V and 6 bases at J, with 18 bases in the middle. The CDR3 loop spans 16 amino acids. The CDR3 protein is CASSLTGDRITDTQYF. CDR3 DNA: TGTGCCAGCAGCTTAACGGGGGATCGTATTACGGATACGCAGTATTTT.

In this sample, this clone turned up a few times. V gene TRBV5-1 combines with J gene TRBJ1-1; no reliable D call. The germline V and J ends were trimmed by 0 bases and 6 bases, with 9 bases remaining between them. The CDR3 has 13 amino acids. Germline loops: CDR1 SGHRS, CDR2 YFSETQ. CDR3 amino acids: CASSLELTPEAFF. The DNA for the CDR3 is TGCGCCAGCAGCTTGGAGCTAACCCCTGAAGCTTTCTTT.